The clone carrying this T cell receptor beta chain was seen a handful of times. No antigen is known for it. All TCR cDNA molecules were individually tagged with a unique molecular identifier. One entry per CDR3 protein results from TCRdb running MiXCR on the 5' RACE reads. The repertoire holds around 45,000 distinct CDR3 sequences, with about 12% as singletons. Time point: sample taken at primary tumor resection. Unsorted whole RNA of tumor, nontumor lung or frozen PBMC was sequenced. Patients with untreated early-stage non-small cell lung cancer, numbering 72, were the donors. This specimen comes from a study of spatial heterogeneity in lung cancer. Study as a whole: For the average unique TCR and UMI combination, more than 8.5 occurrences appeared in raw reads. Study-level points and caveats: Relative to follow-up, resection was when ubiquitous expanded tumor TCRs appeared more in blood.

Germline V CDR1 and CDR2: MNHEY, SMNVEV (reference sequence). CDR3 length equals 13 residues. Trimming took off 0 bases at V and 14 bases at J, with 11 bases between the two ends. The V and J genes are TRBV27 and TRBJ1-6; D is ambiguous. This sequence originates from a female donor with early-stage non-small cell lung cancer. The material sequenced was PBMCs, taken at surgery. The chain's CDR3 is CASSLSGTTALHF. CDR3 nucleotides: TGTGCCAGCAGTTTATCGGGCACGACGGCCCTCCACTTT.